This T cell receptor (beta chain) was recovered during a study of radiotherapy plus CTLA-4 blockade in lung cancer. The CDR3 is made up of 16 amino acids. Germline V lookup: CDR1 MNHEY, CDR2 SVGAGI. The V segment lost 0 bases and the J segment 2 bases; nucleotides outside the gene matches: 3. Profiled with immunoSEQ multiplex PCR; TCRdb holds only in-frame clones, not every one. The sample includes 75,000 to 100,000 clones, around four fifths seen only once; the top ten take around 3%. The clonotype originates from a human donor with non-small cell lung cancer who had a partial response to radiotherapy plus ipilimumab. The sequenced sample was peripheral blood, obtained from a patient treated with radiotherapy plus ipilimumab. The chain is built from TRBV6-5 and TRBJ2-5, with TRBD2 matching over 10 bases. The CDR3 sequence is CASSYSSGRGQETQYF. The CDR3 DNA follows: TGTGCCAGCAGTTACTCGAGCGGGAGGGGGCAAGAGACCCAGTACTTC.